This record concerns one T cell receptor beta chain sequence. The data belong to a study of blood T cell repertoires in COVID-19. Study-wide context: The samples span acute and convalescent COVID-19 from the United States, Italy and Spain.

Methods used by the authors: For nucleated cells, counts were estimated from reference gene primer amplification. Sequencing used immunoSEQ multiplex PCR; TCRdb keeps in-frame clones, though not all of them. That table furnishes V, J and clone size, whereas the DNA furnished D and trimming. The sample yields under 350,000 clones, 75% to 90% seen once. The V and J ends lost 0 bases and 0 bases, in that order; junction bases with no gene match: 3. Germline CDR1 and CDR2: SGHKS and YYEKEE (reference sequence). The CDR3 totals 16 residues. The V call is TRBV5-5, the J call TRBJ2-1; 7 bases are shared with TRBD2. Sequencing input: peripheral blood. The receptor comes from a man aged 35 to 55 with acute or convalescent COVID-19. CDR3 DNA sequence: TGTGCCAGCAGCTTGGCACCTAGCGGCTCCTACAATGAGCAGTTCTTC. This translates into CASSLAPSGSYNEQFF.